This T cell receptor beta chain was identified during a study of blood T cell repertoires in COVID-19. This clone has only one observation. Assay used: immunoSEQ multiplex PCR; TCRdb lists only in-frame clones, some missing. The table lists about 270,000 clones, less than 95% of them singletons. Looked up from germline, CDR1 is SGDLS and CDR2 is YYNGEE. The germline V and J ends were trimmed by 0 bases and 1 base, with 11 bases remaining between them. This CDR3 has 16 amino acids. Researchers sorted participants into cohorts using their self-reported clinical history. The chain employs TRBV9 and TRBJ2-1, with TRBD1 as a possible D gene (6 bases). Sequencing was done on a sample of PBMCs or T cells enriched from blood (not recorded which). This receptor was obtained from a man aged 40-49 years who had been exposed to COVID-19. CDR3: CASSVEGRGSYNEQFF. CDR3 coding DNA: TGTGCCAGCAGCGTAGAGGGCAGGGGTTCCTACAATGAGCAGTTCTTC.